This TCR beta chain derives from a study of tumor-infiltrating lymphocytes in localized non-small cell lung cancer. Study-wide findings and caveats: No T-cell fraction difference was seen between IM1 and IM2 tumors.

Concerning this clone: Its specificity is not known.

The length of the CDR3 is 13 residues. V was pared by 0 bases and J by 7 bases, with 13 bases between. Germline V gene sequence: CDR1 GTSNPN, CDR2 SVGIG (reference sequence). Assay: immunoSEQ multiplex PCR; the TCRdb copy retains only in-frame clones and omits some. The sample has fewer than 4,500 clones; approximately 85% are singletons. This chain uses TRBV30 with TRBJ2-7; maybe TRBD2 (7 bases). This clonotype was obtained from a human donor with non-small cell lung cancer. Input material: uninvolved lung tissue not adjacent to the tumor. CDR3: CAWSVRRGQEQYF. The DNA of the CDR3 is TGTGCCTGGAGTGTACGGCGGGGGCAGGAGCAGTACTTC.